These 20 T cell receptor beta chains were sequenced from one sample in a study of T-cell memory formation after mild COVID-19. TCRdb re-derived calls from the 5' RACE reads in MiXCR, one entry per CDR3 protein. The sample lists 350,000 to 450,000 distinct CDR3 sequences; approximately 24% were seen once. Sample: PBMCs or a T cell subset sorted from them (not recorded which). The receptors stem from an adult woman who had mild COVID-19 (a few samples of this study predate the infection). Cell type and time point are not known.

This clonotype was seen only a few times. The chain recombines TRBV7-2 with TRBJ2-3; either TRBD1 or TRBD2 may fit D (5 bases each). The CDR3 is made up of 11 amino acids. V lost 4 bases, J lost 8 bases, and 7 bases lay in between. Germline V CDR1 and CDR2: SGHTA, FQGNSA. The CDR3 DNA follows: TGTGCCAGCAGCTCGAGGGGTACGCAGTATTTT. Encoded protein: CASSSRGTQYF.

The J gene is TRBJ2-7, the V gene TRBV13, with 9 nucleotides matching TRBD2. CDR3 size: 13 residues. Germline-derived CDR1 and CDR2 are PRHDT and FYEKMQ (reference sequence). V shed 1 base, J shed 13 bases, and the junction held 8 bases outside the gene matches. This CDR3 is CASSLETSGAVYF. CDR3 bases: TGTGCCAGCAGCTTAGAGACTAGCGGAGCAGTATACTTC.

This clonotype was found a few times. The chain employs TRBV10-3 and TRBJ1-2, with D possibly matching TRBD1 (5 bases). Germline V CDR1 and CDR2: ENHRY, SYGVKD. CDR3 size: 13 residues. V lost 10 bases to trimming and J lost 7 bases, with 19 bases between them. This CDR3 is CATREDGTGGYTF. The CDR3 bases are TGTGCCACCCGCGAGGATGGGACTGGTGGCTACACCTTC.

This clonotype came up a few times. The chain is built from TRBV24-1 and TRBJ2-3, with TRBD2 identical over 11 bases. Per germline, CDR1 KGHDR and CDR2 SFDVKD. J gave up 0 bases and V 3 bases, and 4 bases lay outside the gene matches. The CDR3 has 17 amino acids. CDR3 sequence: CATSDTRTSGSTDTQYF. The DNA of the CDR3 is TGTGCCACCAGTGATACTAGGACTAGCGGGAGCACAGATACGCAGTATTTT.

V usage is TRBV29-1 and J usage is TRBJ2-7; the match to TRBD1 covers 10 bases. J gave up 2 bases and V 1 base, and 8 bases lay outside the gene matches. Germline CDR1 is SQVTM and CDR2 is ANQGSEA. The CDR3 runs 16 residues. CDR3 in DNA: TGCAGCGTTGAAGGACCGGGACAGGGGATAACCTACGAGCAGTACTTC. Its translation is CSVEGPGQGITYEQYF.

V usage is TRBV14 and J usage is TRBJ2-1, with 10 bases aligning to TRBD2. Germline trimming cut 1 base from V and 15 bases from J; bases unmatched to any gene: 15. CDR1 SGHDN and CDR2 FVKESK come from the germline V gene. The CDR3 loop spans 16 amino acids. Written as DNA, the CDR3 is TGTGCCAGCAGCCAAGTGAATCGGCTAGCGGGAGTCCTTCTGTTCTTC. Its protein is CASSQVNRLAGVLLFF.

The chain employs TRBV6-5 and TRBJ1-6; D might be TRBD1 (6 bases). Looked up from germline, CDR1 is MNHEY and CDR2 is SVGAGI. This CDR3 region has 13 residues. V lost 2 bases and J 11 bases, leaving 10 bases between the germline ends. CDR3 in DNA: TGTGCCAGCAGTTACCAGGACAGTGCACCCCTCCACTTT. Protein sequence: CASSYQDSAPLHF.

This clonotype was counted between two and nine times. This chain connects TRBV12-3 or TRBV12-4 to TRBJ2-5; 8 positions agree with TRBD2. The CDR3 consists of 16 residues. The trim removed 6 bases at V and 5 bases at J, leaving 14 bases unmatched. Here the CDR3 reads CASSAASGGLRETQYF. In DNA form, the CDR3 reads TGTGCCAGCAGCGCCGCGAGCGGGGGCTTAAGGGAGACCCAGTACTTC.

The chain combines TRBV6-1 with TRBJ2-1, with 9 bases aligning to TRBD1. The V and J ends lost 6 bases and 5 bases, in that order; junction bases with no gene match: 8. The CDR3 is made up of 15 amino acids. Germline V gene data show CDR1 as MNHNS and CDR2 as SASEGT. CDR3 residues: CASRSRDRVNNEQFF. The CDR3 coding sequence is TGTGCCAGCAGGAGCCGGGACAGGGTCAACAATGAGCAGTTCTTC.

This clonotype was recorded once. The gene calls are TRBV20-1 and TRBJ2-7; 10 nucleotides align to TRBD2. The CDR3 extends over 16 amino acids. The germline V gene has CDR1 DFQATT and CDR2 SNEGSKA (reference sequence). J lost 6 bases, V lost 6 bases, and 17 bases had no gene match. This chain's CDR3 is CSALGFGQREGREQYF. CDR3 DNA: TGCAGTGCCCTTGGTTTCGGGCAGCGGGAGGGCCGCGAGCAGTACTTC.

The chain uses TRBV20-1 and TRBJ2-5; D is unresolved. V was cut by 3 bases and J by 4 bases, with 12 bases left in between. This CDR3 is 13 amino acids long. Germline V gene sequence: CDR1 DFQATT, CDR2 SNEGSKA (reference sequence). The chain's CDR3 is CSARGPDGETQYF. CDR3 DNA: TGCAGTGCTAGGGGCCCGGACGGAGAGACCCAGTACTTC.

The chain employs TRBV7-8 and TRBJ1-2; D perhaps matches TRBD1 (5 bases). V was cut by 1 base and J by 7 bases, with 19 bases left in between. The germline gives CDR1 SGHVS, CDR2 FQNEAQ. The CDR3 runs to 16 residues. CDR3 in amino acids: CASSLEGRVGSVGYTF. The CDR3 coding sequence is TGTGCCAGCAGCTTAGAAGGCAGGGTGGGAAGTGTTGGCTACACCTTC.

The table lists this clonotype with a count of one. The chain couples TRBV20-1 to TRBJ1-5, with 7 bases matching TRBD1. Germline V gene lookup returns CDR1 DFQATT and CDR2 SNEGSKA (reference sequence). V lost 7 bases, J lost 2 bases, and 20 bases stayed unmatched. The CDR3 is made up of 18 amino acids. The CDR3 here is CSVQESGGLLSGNQPQHF. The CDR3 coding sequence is TGCAGTGTACAGGAATCAGGGGGGCTTCTATCCGGCAATCAGCCCCAGCATTTT.

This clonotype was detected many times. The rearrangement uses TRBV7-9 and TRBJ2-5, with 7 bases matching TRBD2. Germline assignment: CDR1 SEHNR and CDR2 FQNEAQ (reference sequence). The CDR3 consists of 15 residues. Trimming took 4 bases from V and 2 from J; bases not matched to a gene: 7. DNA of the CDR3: TGTGCCAGCAGCTCACCTTATAGCGGGCAAGAGACCCAGTACTTC. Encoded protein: CASSSPYSGQETQYF. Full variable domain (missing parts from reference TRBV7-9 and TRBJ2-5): DTGVSQNPRHKITKRGQNVTFRCDPISEHNRLYWYRQTLGQGPEFLTYFQNEAQLEKSRLLSDRFSAERPKGSFSTLEIQRTEQGDSAMYLCASSSPYSGQETQYFGPGTRLLVL.

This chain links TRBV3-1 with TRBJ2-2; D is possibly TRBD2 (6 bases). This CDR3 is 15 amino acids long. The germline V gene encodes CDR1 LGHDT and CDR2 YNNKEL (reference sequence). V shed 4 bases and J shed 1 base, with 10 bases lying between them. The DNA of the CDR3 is TGTGCCAGCAGCCGGCTGGGACTGAACACCGGGGAGCTGTTTTTT. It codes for CASSRLGLNTGELFF. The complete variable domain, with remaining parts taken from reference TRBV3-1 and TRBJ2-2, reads DTAVSQTPKYLVTQMGNDKSIKCEQNLGHDTMYWYKQDSKKFLKIMFSYNNKELIINETVPNRFSPKSPDKAHLNLHINSLELGDSAVYFCASSRLGLNTGELFFGEGSRLTVL.

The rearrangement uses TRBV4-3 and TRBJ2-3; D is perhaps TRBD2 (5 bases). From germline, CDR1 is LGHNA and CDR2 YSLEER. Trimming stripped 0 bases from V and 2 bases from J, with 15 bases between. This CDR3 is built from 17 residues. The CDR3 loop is CASSQDKAGLLTDTQYF. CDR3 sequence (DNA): TGCGCCAGCAGCCAAGATAAGGCGGGTTTACTCACAGATACGCAGTATTTT.

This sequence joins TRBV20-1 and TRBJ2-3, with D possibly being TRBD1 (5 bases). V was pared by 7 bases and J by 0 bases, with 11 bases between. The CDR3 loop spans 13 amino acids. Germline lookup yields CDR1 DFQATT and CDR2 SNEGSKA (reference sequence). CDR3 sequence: CSVRQGSTDTQYF. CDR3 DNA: TGCAGTGTAAGGCAGGGAAGCACAGATACGCAGTATTTT.

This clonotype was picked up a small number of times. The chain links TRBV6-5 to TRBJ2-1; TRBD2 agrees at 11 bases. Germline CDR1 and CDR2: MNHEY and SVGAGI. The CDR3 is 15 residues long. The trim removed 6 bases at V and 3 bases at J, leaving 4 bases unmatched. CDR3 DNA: TGTGCCAGCAGGAATCTAGCGGGAGGCTACAATGAGCAGTTCTTC. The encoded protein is CASRNLAGGYNEQFF.

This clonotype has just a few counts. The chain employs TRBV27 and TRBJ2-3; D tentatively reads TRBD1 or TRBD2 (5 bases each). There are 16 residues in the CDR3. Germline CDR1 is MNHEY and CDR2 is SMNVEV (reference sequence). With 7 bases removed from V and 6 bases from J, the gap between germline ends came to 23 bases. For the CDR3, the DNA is TGTGCCAGCAACCCACCGGGACCGATCTTCGGTGATACGCAGTATTTT. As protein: CASNPPGPIFGDTQYF.

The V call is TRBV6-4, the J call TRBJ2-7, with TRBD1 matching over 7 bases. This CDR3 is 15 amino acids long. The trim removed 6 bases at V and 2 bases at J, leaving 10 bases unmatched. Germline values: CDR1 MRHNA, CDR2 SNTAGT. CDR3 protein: CASSQRGDSTYEQYF. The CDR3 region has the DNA TGTGCCAGCAGCCAGAGAGGGGACAGTACCTACGAGCAGTACTTC.